These 26 T cell receptor beta chains were all obtained from the same sample, sequenced in a study of blood T cell repertoires in COVID-19. The assay was immunoSEQ multiplex PCR, and TCRdb's table has in-frame clones only and misses some. The table has some 170,000 clones, about four fifths seen once. Sequencing was carried out using peripheral blood. These receptor sequences come from a woman between 40 and 50 years old with COVID-19, enrolled during active disease.

V and J are TRBV5-1 and TRBJ1-3; no clear D. Germline lookup yields CDR1 SGHRS and CDR2 YFSETQ. Deletions cut 0 bases from V and 0 bases from J, with 7 bases between. The CDR3 contains 15 residues. DNA of the CDR3: TGCGCCAGCAGCTTGGACGGTAGCTCTGGAAACACCATATATTTT. This translates into CASSLDGSSGNTIYF.

V usage is TRBV19 and J usage is TRBJ2-1; 12 bases line up with TRBD2. Trimming took 4 bases from V and 0 from J; bases not matched to a gene: 10. The CDR3 sequence is 19 residues long. Germline-derived CDR1 and CDR2 are LNHDA and SQIVND (reference sequence). Written as DNA, the CDR3 is TGTGCCAGTAGTAGACTAGCGGGAGCTCTCCAGAGCTCCTACAATGAGCAGTTCTTC. This encodes CASSRLAGALQSSYNEQFF.

The chain carries TRBV3-1 (or the pseudogene TRBV3-2) and TRBJ2-1; 7 positions match TRBD1. The CDR3 is 16 amino acids. The J segment lost 5 bases and the V segment lost 1 base, leaving 8 bases of the junction unmatched. Germline CDR1 is LGHDT and CDR2 is YNNKEL (reference sequence). The CDR3 DNA reads as TGTGCCAGCAGCCAAGTAGGGGGCGTTCGGAACAATGAGCAGTTCTTC. Translated: CASSQVGGVRNNEQFF.

The chain couples TRBV30 to TRBJ2-5, with TRBD2 matching over 8 bases. Trimming took 1 base from V and 4 from J; bases not matched to a gene: 8. Germline V gene data show CDR1 as GTSNPN and CDR2 as SVGIG (reference sequence). CDR3 length equals 15 residues. CDR3 protein: CAWSGRGGSGETQYF. The CDR3 bases are TGTGCCTGGAGTGGCCGGGGGGGTAGTGGAGAGACCCAGTACTTC.

The J gene is TRBJ2-1, the V gene TRBV5-1; 7 bases line up with TRBD2. Losses at the gene ends were 4 bases for V and 10 bases for J; bases not matched to a gene: 14. Germline V gene sequence: CDR1 SGHRS, CDR2 YFSETQ. The CDR3 sequence is 15 residues long. CDR3 region: CASSSGTRDGGEQFF. CDR3 nucleotide sequence: TGCGCCAGCAGCAGCGGGACTCGGGACGGGGGGGAGCAGTTCTTC.

CDR3: CASSEYNAKEEKLFF. CDR3 sequence (DNA): TGTGCCAGCAGTGAATACAACGCCAAGGAGGAAAAACTGTTTTTT. The V gene is TRBV6-1, the J gene TRBJ1-4, with D unclear. The CDR3 is 15 amino acids. Germline lookup yields CDR1 MNHNS and CDR2 SASEGT. V lost 2 bases and J 8 bases, leaving 15 bases between the germline ends.

This clone showed up just once. The CDR3 is CASSFPDRDQETQYF. CDR3 nucleotides: TGTGCCAGCAGCTTCCCCGACAGGGATCAAGAGACCCAGTACTTC. The chain recombines TRBV7-2 with TRBJ2-5; 7 bases fit TRBD1. The CDR3 has 15 amino acids. Germline V lookup: CDR1 SGHTA, CDR2 FQGNSA. V dropped 3 bases and J dropped 2; count of bases not matched to a gene: 6.

CDR3 protein: CASSRAFAYNEQFF. CDR3 nucleotides: TGTGCCAGCAGCCGCGCTTTTGCCTACAATGAGCAGTTCTTC. This chain links TRBV7-9 with TRBJ2-1; D is unclear. Germline V gene lookup returns CDR1 SEHNR and CDR2 FQNEAQ (reference sequence). The CDR3 is 14 residues long. V was shortened by 5 bases and J by 2 bases, with 10 bases between the two germline ends.

The chain combines TRBV18 with TRBJ1-1, with D possibly being TRBD1 (5 bases). The V gene's germline CDR1 is KGHSH and CDR2 LQKENI. The CDR3 has 14 residues. V was shortened by 3 bases and J by 5 bases, with 13 bases between the two germline ends. Written as DNA, the CDR3 is TGTGCCAGCTCACCCAAGACCGGGGGGACTGAAGCTTTCTTT. Translating gives CASSPKTGGTEAFF. Filled out from reference TRBV18 and TRBJ1-1, the complete variable domain reads NAGVMQNPRHLVRRRGQEARLRCSPMKGHSHVYWYRQLPEEGLKFMVYLQKENIIDESGMPKERFSAEFPKEGPSILRIQQVVRGDSAAYFCASSPKTGGTEAFFGQGTRLTVV.

The table lists this clone with a few counts. The sample has other DNA sequences that encode this CDR3 too. The rearrangement links TRBV19 to TRBJ2-2, with D unresolved. Germline CDR1 LNHDA, CDR2 SQIVND (reference sequence). Trimming left V 3 bases short and J 2 bases short, with 7 bases between. This CDR3 comprises 14 residues. In DNA, the CDR3 is TGTGCCAGTAGTATTACAGCTAACACCGGGGAGCTGTTTTTT. This gives the protein CASSITANTGELFF.

CDR3 bases: TGTGCCAGCAGCTTATTTGGGCAAGAGAACACTGAAGCTTTCTTT. Translation: CASSLFGQENTEAFF. The chain carries TRBV7-8 and TRBJ1-1; no firm D call. The CDR3 contains 15 residues. The V and J ends lost 2 bases and 1 base respectively, with 11 bases between them. CDR1 SGHVS and CDR2 FQNEAQ come from the germline V gene.

V gene TRBV7-9 combines with J gene TRBJ1-1, with D unclear. There are 14 residues in the CDR3. With 3 bases removed from V and 0 bases from J, the gap between germline ends came to 8 bases. Germline lookup yields CDR1 SEHNR and CDR2 FQNEAQ (reference sequence). CDR3 coding DNA: TGTGCCAGCAGCTTTGGCGGGATGAACACTGAAGCTTTCTTT. Its protein product is CASSFGGMNTEAFF.

This clone was counted at least ten times. The J gene is TRBJ2-7, the V gene TRBV6-1; TRBD2 matches at 11 bases. This CDR3 is built from 15 residues. J was trimmed by 2 bases and V by 0 bases; bases with no gene match: 0. Germline V gene data show CDR1 as MNHNS and CDR2 as SASEGT. The CDR3 DNA reads as TGTGCCAGCAGTGAAGCTAGCGGGGGGGCCTACGAGCAGTACGTC. Translation: CASSEASGGAYEQYV.

The genes are TRBV11-3 and TRBJ2-3, with 7 nucleotides matching TRBD1. The CDR3 loop spans 12 amino acids. Germline CDR1 SGHNT, CDR2 YENEEA. Trimming cost V 5 bases and J 4 bases; bases outside gene matches: 0. The CDR3, as DNA: TGTGCCAGCAGCGGGACAGCAGATACGCAGTATTTT. It translates to CASSGTADTQYF. Filled out from reference TRBV11-3 and TRBJ2-3, the complete variable domain reads EAGVVQSPRYKIIEKKQPVAFWCNPISGHNTLYWYLQNLGQGPELLIRYENEEAVDDSQLPKDRFSAERLKGVDSTLKIQPAELGDSAVYLCASSGTADTQYFGPGTRLTVL.

V usage is TRBV2 and J usage is TRBJ1-1; TRBD1 is a possible D gene (5 bases). The CDR3 contains 15 residues. CDR1 and CDR2 from the germline V gene are SNHLY and FYNNEI. Trimming took 6 bases from V and 1 from J, leaving 15 bases between them. The CDR3 DNA is TGTGCCAGCAGAGGCGGGGCCAGTAAGAACACTGAAGCTTTCTTT. Translating it yields CASRGGASKNTEAFF.

The chain combines TRBV4-1 with TRBJ2-2, with TRBD2 matching over 11 bases. In germline, CDR1 is MGHRA, CDR2 YSYEKL. Trimming at V came to 0 bases and at J to 2 bases, leaving 8 bases not matched to a gene. The CDR3 is made up of 19 amino acids. For the CDR3, the DNA is TGCGCCAGCAGCCAAGAGGCTACTAGCGGGGGCTTCAACACCGGGGAGCTGTTTTTT. It yields the protein CASSQEATSGGFNTGELFF.

CDR3: CASRTNRGGMETQYF. The CDR3 region has the DNA TGTGCCAGTCGGACCAACAGGGGAGGAATGGAGACCCAGTACTTC. J is TRBJ2-5 and V is TRBV28; possible D gene TRBD1, 7 bases. Trimming shortened V by 9 bases and J by 5 bases, and 22 bases separated the two germline ends. Germline CDR1 MDHEN, CDR2 SYDVKM. The CDR3 loop spans 15 amino acids. The full variable domain, rest sourced from reference TRBV28 and TRBJ2-5, is DVKVTQSSRYLVKRTGEKVFLECVQDMDHENMFWYRQDPGLGLRLIYFSYDVKMKEKGDIPEGYSVSREKKERFSLILESASTNQTSMYLCASRTNRGGMETQYFGPGTRLLVL.

The V call is TRBV6-7, the J call TRBJ1-5; no reliable D call. TRBV6-7 is placed among ORFs of uncertain function. This CDR3 region has 13 residues. V lost 8 bases, J lost 6 bases, and 14 bases lay in between. CDR3 residues: CASAGRLGQPQHF. In nucleotides, the CDR3 is TGTGCCAGCGCTGGCAGGTTAGGTCAGCCCCAGCATTTT.

This chain uses TRBV7-8 with TRBJ1-1; 8 positions agree with TRBD1. J was trimmed by 6 bases and V by 11 bases; bases with no gene match: 17. Germline V gives CDR1 SGHVS, CDR2 FQNEAQ. This CDR3 has 15 residues. The CDR3 DNA follows: TGTGCCGTCCTTCTCCGGCAGGGGGCATTCGCTGAAGCTTTCTTT. The encoded protein is CAVLLRQGAFAEAFF.

In this sample, this clone turned up once. This chain connects TRBV9 to TRBJ2-2; D may be TRBD2 (6 bases). The CDR3 is 14 residues long. The germline V and J ends were trimmed by 3 bases and 7 bases, with 13 bases remaining between them. Germline lookup yields CDR1 SGDLS and CDR2 YYNGEE. The CDR3 nucleotides read TGTGCCAGCAGCGGAGTGGCGGGGATCGGGGAGCTGTTTTTT. It encodes CASSGVAGIGELFF.

The CDR3 DNA is TGTGCCAGCAGCCAGCGGGGCGGAGTAGGCGAGCAGTACGTC. Translation gives CASSQRGGVGEQYV. V is TRBV6-5 and J is TRBJ2-7, with 7 bases aligning to TRBD2. CDR1 and CDR2 from the germline V gene are MNHEY and SVGAGI. There are 14 residues in the CDR3. The junction had 11 bases not matched to a gene; V was cut back by 6 bases and J by 6 bases.

The chain carries TRBV4-1 and TRBJ2-7; TRBD2 might be the D (5 bases). This CDR3 is 14 amino acids long. Trimming took off 2 bases at V and 2 bases at J, with 10 bases between the two ends. Germline V gene lookup returns CDR1 MGHRA and CDR2 YSYEKL. The CDR3 bases are TGCGCCAGCAGCCAATTAGCGTTCCCCTACGAGCAGTACTTC. It yields the protein CASSQLAFPYEQYF.

The chain uses TRBV6-1 and TRBJ2-7, with TRBD2 matching 14 bases. CDR3 length: 15 residues. CDR1 and CDR2 (germline): MNHNS, SASEGT. The trim removed 3 bases at V and 5 bases at J, leaving 3 bases unmatched. In DNA, the CDR3 is TGTGCCAGCAGTGAGGGGACTAGCGGGGGCAACGAGCAGTACGTC. This translates into CASSEGTSGGNEQYV.

The chain employs TRBV5-5 and TRBJ2-1, with D possibly TRBD2 on 6 matching bases. CDR1 and CDR2 from the germline V gene are SGHKS and YYEKEE (reference sequence). V was cut by 4 bases and J by 0 bases, with 17 bases left in between. CDR3 length equals 17 residues. In DNA form, the CDR3 reads TGTGCCAGCAGCCAGGGACTCCTTATGAGCTCCTACAATGAGCAGTTCTTC. As protein: CASSQGLLMSSYNEQFF.

The chain couples TRBV15 to TRBJ2-1, with a tentative D call TRBD2 (6 bases). With 4 bases removed from V and 3 bases from J, the gap between germline ends came to 13 bases. This CDR3 region has 15 residues. Per germline, CDR1 LNHNV and CDR2 YYDKDF (reference sequence). The CDR3 sequence: CATSTGLSHYNEQFF. DNA for the CDR3: TGTGCCACCAGCACGGGACTTTCACACTACAATGAGCAGTTCTTC.

The chain couples TRBV12-3 or TRBV12-4 to TRBJ1-2; D not certain. This CDR3 is 12 amino acids long. V was pared by 5 bases and J by 7 bases, with 11 bases between. Here the CDR3 DNA reads TGTGCCAGCAGTACCGACATCGGTGGCTACACCTTC. Residues: CASSTDIGGYTF.